This record covers a single T cell receptor beta chain. Trimming left V 4 bases short and J 4 bases short, with 11 bases between. Germline CDR1 SGHRS, CDR2 YFSETQ. The CDR3 spans 13 residues. Each subset's genomic DNA was split evenly across several immunoSEQ plates. The data were produced by immunoSEQ multiplex PCR, yet TCRdb's version contains in-frame clones alone and is incomplete. This sample has about 990,000 clones; roughly 74% occur once, and the top ten carry around 0.6%. The entry originates in a study of shared clonotypes between healthy human individuals. The sequence was obtained from a man aged 18 to 29 in good health. Some clones in this sample may be carry-over from other donors' samples. V is TRBV5-1 and J is TRBJ1-1; D might be TRBD1 (6 bases). Sequencing input: memory CD4+ T cells from PBMCs. Subset described: CD45RA-negative fraction. CDR3 sequence: CASSHRDGTEAFF. CDR3 nucleotide sequence: TGCGCCAGCAGCCACAGGGATGGCACTGAAGCTTTCTTT.